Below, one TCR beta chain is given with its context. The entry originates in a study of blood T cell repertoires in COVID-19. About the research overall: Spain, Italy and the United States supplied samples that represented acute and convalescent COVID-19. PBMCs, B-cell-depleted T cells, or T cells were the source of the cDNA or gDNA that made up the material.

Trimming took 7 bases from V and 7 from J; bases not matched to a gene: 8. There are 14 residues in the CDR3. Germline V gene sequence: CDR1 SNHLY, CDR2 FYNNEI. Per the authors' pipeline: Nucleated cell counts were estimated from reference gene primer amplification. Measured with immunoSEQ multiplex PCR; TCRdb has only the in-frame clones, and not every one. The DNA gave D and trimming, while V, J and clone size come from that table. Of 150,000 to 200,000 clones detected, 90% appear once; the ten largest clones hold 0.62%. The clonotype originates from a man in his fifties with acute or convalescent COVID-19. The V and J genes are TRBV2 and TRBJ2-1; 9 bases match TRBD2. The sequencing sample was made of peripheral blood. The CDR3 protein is CASTLSGRRNEQFF. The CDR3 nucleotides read TGTGCCAGCACCTTAAGCGGGAGGAGGAATGAGCAGTTCTTC.